Detailed here is one T cell receptor beta chain. Sequencing was performed with immunoSEQ multiplex PCR; in TCRdb, only in-frame clones are kept and a portion is missing. The table lists 45,000 to 50,000 clones, 92% of them singletons. This sample was included in a study of T cell changes during pregnancy in multiple sclerosis. This receptor was obtained from a female donor in good health, enrolled as a control in a pregnancy study. Specimen: CD4+ T cells from peripheral blood mononuclear cells, collected in the second trimester of pregnancy.

CDR3 residues: CASSTGQARISYEQYF. CDR3 DNA: TGTGCCAGCAGCACGGGACAGGCACGTATTTCCTACGAGCAGTACTTC. This rearrangement joins TRBV5-6 to TRBJ2-7; 8 nucleotides match TRBD1. This CDR3 is built from 16 residues. J was trimmed by 1 base and V by 4 bases; bases with no gene match: 10. CDR1 is SGHDT, CDR2 YYEEEE, per germline.